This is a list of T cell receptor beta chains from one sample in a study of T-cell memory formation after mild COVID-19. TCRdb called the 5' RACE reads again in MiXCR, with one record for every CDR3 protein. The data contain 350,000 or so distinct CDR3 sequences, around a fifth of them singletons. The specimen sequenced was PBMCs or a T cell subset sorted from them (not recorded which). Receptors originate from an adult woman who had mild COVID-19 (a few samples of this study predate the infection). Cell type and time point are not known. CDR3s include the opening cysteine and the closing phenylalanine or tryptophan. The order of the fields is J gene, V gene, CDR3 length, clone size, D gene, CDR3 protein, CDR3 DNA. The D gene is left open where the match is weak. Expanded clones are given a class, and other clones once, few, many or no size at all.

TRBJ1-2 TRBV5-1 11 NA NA CASSLDYGYTF TGTGCCAGCAGCTTGGACTATGGCTACACCTTC
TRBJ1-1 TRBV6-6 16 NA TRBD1 CASSPQGQGAKGAAFF TGTGCCAGCAGTCCCCAGGGACAGGGGGCGAAGGGTGCAGCTTTCTTT
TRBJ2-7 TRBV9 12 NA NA CASSSNFYEQYF TGTGCCAGCAGCTCCAACTTCTACGAGCAGTACTTC
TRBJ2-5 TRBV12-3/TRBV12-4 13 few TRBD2 CASSNTGTSSPYF TGTGCCAGCAGCAACACCGGGACTAGCTCTCCATACTTC
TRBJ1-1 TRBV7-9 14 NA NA CASSSHLDNTEAFF TGTGCCAGCAGCTCCCATTTGGATAACACTGAAGCTTTCTTT
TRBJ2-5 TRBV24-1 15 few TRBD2 CATSDGGTIPETQYF TGTGCCACCAGTGATGGTGGGACTATTCCAGAGACCCAGTACTTC
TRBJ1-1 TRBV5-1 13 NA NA CASSFAANTEAFF TGCGCCAGCAGCTTTGCAGCGAACACTGAAGCTTTCTTT
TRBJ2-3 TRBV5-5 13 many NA CASSLDLTDTQYF TGTGCCAGCAGCTTGGACCTCACAGATACGCAGTATTTT
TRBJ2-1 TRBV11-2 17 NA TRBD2 CASSRGTSGGSYNEQFF TGTGCCAGCAGCCGGGGGACTAGCGGGGGCTCCTACAATGAGCAGTTCTTC
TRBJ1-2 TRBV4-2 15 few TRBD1 CASSQEGTVSYGYTF TGTGCCAGCAGCCAAGAAGGGACAGTCAGCTATGGCTACACCTTC
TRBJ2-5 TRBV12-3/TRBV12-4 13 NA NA CASGGTLEETQYF TGTGCCAGCGGCGGGACCCTGGAAGAGACCCAGTACTTC
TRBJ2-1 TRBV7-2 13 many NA CASSSRVYNEQFF TGTGCCAGCAGCTCCCGGGTCTACAATGAGCAGTTCTTC